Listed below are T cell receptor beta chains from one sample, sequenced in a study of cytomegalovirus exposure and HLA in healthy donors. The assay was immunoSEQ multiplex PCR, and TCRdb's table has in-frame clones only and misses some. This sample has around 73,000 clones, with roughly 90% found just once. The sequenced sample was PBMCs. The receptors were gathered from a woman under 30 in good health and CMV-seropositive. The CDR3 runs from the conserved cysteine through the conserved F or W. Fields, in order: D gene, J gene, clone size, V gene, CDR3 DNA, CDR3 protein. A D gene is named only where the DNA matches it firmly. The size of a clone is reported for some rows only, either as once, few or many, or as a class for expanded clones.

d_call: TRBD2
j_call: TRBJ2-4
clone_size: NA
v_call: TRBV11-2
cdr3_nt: TGTGCCAGCAGACGCACCGGGACTAGTGAAAACATTCAGTACTTC
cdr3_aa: CASRRTGTSENIQYF

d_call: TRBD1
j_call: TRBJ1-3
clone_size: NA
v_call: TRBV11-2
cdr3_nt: TGTGCCAGCAGCTTAGGAGCCGGGACAGGAGGAAACACCATATATTTT
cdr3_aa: CASSLGAGTGGNTIYF

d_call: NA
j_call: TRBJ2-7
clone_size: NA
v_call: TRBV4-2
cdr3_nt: TGTGCCAGCAGCCAGGACAGTAGCTCCTACGAGCAGTACTTC
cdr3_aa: CASSQDSSSYEQYF

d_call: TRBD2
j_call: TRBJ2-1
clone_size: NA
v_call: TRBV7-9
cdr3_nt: TGTGCCAGCAGCTTAGCGGGCGGTAGCGGGAGGCCGATCAATGAGCAGTTCTTC
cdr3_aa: CASSLAGGSGRPINEQFF

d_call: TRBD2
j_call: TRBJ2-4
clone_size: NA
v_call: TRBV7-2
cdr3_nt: TGTGCCAGCAGCTTAGAGGTTAGCGGGGGGGCCGGCATTCAGTACTTC
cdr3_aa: CASSLEVSGGAGIQYF

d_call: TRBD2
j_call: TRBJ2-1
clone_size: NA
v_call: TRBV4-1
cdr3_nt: TGCGCCAGCAGCCGAACGACTAGCGGGAGTTACAAGGCTAACTCCTACAATGAGCAGTTCTTC
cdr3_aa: CASSRTTSGSYKANSYNEQFF

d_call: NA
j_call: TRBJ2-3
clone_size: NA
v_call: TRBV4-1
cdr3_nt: TGCGCCAGCAGCCAAGAGCAGTCGGGGTACGAGCCAGATACGCAGTATTTT
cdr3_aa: CASSQEQSGYEPDTQYF

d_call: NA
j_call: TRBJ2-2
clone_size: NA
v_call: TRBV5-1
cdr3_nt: TGCGCCAGCAGCTTGGGACAGGAGAACACCGGGGAGCTGTTTTTT
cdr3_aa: CASSLGQENTGELFF

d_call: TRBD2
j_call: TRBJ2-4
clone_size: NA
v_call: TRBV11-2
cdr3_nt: TGTGCCAGCAGCTCCTTAGCGGGCCCACTAGCCAAAAACATTCAGTACTTC
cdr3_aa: CASSSLAGPLAKNIQYF

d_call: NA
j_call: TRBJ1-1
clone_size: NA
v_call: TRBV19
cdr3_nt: TGTGCCAGTAGTTCAGGGTTGTTGGTCACTGAAGCTTTCTTT
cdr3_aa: CASSSGLLVTEAFF

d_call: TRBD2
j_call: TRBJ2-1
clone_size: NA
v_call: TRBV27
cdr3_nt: TGTGCCACTCGACTCGGACTAGCGGGTCCCATCGAGCAGTTCTTC
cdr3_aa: CATRLGLAGPIEQFF

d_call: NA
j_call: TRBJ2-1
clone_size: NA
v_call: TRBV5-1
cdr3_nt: TGCGCCAGCAGCCTGAATAGTGAGCAGTTCTTC
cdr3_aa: CASSLNSEQFF

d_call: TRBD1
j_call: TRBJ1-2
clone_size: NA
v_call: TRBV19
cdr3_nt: TGTGCCAGTAGTAACCGGGACAGGCAAATGGGTGGCTACACCTTC
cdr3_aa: CASSNRDRQMGGYTF

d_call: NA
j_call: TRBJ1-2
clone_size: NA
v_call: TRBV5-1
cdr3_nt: TGCGCCAGCAGGCTGCAACCGACAGCTAACTATGGCTACACCTTC
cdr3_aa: CASRLQPTANYGYTF

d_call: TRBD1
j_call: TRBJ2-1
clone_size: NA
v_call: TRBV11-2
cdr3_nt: TGTGCCAGCAGCTTATTGCCGGGACAGGAGAATGAGCAGTTCTTC
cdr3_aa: CASSLLPGQENEQFF

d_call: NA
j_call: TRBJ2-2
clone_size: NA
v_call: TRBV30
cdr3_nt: TGTGCCTGGAGTGGTCTAGGAAACACCGGGGAGCTGTTTTTT
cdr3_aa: CAWSGLGNTGELFF

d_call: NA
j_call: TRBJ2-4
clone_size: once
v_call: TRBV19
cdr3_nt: TGTGCCAGTAGTAACGACCCCCGGGACACTCTTCAGTACTTC
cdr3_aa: CASSNDPRDTLQYF

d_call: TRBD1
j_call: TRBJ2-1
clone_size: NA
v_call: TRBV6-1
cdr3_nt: TGTGCCAGCATCCTTTGGGGGACAGGGGGCAATGAGCAGTTCTTC
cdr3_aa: CASILWGTGGNEQFF

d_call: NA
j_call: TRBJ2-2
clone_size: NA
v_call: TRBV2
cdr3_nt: TGTGCCAGCGGTCAGCGTCCCACCGGGGAGCTGTTTTTT
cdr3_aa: CASGQRPTGELFF

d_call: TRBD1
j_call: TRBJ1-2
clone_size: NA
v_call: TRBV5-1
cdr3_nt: TGCGCCAGCAGCTCCAACAGGGGTAGCTATGGCTACACCTTC
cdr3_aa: CASSSNRGSYGYTF

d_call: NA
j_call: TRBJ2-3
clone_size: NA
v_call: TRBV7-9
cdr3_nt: TGTGCCAGCAGCCGGACAGCAGTTAGCACAGATACGCAGTATTTT
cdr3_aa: CASSRTAVSTDTQYF

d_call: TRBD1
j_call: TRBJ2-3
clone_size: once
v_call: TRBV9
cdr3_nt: TGTGCCAGCAGCGTCGACCGGGACAGGGGCACAGATACGCAGTATTTT
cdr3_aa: CASSVDRDRGTDTQYF

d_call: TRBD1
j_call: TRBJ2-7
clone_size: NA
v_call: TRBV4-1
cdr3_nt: TGCGCCAGCAGCCAAGGAACAGGGGTAGAGCAGTACTTC
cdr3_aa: CASSQGTGVEQYF

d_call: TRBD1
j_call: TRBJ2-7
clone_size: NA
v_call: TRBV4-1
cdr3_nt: TGCGCCAGCAGCCAAAATATTGACCGGGACAGAAGCTCCTACGAGCAGTACTTC
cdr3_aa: CASSQNIDRDRSSYEQYF

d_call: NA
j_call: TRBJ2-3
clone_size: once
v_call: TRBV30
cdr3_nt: TGTGCCTGGAGGCAACAGGAGGGGGCTAAAGATACGCAGTATTTT
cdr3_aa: CAWRQQEGAKDTQYF

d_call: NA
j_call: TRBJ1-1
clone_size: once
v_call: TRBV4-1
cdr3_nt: TGCGCCAGCAGCCAGCACCAGAAGAACACTGAAGCTTTCTTT
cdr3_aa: CASSQHQKNTEAFF

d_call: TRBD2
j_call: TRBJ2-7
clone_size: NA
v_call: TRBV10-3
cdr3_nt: TGTGCCATCAGTGGTCCGGGACTAGCGGGAGAGGGCCTTACCTACGAGCAGTACTTC
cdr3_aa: CAISGPGLAGEGLTYEQYF

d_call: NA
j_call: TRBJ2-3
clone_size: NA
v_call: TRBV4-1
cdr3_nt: TGCGCCAGCAGCCATTTTGGTAACTCGGGAGATACGCAGTATTTT
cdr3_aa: CASSHFGNSGDTQYF

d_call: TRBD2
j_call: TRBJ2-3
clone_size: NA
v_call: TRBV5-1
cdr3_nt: TGCGCCAGCAGCGCGGAGCGGGGGGATGATACGCAGTATTTT
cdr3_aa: CASSAERGDDTQYF